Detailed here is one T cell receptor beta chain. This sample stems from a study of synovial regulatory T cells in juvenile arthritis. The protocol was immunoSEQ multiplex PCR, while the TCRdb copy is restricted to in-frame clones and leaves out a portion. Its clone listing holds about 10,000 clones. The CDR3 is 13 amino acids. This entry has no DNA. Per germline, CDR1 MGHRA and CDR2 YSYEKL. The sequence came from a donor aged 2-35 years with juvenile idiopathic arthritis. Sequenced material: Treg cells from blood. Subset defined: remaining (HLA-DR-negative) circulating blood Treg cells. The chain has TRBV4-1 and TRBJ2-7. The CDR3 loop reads CASSQEYWHEQYF.